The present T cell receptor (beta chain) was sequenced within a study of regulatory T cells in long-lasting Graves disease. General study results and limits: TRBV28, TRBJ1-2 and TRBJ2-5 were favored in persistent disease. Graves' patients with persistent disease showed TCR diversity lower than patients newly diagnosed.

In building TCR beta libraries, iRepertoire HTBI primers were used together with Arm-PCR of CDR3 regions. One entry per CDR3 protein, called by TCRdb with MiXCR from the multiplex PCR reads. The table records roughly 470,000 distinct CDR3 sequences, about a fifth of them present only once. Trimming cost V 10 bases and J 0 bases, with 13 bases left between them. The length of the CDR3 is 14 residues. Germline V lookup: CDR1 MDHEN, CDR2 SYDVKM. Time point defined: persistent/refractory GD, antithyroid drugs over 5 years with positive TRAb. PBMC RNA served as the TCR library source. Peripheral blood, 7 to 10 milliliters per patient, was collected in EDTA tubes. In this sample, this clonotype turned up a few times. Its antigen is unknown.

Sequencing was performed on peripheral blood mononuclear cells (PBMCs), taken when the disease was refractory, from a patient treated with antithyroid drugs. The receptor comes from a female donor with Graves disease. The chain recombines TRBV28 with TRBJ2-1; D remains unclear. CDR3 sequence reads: CATQQSASYNEQFF. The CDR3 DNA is TGTGCCACCCAGCAGAGCGCCTCCTACAATGAGCAGTTCTTC.